In its sample, the clone carrying this T cell receptor (beta chain) was seen a few times. Its antigen remains unknown. Assay: immunoSEQ multiplex PCR; the TCRdb copy retains only in-frame clones and omits some. The sample contains about 16,000 clones, 75% to 80% of which appear only once. Sequencing followed a ViraFEST assay step that expanded antigen-specific CD4+ T cells with viral peptide pools. After more than 8 days in culture, the CD4+ T cells were isolated. Each person got two doses of an mRNA SARS-CoV-2 vaccine, BNT162b2 or mRNA-1273. The data stem from a study of vaccination effects on CD4 cells after COVID-19. The CDR3 has 16 amino acids. Germline CDR1 and CDR2: SEHNR and FQNEAQ (reference sequence). Trimming shortened V by 1 base and J by 3 bases, and 12 bases separated the two germline ends.

Sequenced material: CD4+ T cells from PBMCs cultured with HCoV-NL63 spike peptides, taken after COVID-19 vaccination. The chain carries TRBV7-9 and TRBJ1-4, with no clear D. The sequence came from a human donor who received a COVID-19 vaccine. This chain's CDR3 is CASSLGLTDSNEKLFF. The CDR3, as DNA: TGTGCCAGCAGCTTAGGGTTGACGGACTCTAATGAAAAACTGTTTTTT.